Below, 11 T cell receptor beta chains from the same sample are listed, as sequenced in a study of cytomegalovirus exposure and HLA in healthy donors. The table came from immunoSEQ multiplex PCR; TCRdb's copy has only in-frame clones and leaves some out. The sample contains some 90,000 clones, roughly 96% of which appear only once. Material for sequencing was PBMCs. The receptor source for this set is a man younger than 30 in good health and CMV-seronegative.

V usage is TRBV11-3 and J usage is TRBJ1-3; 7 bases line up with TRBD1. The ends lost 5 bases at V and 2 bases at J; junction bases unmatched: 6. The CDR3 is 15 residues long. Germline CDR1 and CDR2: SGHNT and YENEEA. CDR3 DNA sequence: TGTGCCAGCAGCAACAAAAGGGGGCCTGGAAACACCATATATTTT. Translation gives CASSNKRGPGNTIYF. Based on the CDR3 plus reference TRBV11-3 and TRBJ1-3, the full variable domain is EAGVVQSPRYKIIEKKQPVAFWCNPISGHNTLYWYLQNLGQGPELLIRYENEEAVDDSQLPKDRFSAERLKGVDSTLKIQPAELGDSAVYLCASSNKRGPGNTIYFGEGSWLTVV.

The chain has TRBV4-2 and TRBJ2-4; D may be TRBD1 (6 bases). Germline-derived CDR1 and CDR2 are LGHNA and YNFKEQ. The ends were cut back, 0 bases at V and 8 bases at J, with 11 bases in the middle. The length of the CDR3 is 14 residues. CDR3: CASSQDAGADIQYF. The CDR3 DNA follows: TGTGCCAGCAGCCAAGACGCAGGGGCGGACATTCAGTACTTC.

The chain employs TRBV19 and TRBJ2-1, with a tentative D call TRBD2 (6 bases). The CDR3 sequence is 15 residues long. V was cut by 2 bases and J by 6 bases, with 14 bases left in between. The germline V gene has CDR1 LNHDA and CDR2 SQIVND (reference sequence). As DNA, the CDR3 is TGTGCCAGTAGTATAAGGTCTAGCGCTGGCAATGAGCAGTTCTTC. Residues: CASSIRSSAGNEQFF.

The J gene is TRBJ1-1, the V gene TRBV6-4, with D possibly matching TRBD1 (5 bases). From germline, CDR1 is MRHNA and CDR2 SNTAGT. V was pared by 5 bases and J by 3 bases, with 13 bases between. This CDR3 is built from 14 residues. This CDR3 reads CASSPGGGDTEAFF. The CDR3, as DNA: TGTGCCAGCAGTCCTGGCGGGGGGGACACTGAAGCTTTCTTT.

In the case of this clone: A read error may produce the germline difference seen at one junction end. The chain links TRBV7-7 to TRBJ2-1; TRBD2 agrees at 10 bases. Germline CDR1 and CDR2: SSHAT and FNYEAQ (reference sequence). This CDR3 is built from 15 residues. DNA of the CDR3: TGTGCTAGCAGTCGAGGACTAGCGGAAGGGAATGAGCAGTTCTTC. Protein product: CASSRGLAEGNEQFF.

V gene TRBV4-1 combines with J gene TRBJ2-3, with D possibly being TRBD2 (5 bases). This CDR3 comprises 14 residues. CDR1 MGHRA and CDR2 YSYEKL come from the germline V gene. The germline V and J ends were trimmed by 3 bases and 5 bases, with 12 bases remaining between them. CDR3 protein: CASSQLGVGDTQYF. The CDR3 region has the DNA TGCGCCAGCAGCCAGCTCGGGGTGGGAGATACGCAGTATTTT.

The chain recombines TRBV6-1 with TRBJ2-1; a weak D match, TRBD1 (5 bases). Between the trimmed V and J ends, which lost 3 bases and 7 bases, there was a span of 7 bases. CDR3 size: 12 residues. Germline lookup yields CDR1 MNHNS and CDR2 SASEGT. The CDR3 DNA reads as TGTGCCAGCAGTGACAGGGTGAATGAGCAGTTCTTC. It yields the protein CASSDRVNEQFF.

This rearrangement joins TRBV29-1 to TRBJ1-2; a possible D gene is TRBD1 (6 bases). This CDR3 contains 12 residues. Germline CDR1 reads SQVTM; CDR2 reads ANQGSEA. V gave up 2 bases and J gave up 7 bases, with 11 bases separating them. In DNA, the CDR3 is TGCAGCGTTGAAAACCCAGGGGCTGGCTACACCTTC. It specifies CSVENPGAGYTF. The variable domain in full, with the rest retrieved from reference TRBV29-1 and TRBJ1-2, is SAVISQKPSRDICQRGTSLTIQCQVDSQVTMMFWYRQQPGQSLTLIATANQGSEATYESGFVIDKFPISRPNLTFSTLTVSNMSPEDSSIYLCSVENPGAGYTFGSGTRLTVV.

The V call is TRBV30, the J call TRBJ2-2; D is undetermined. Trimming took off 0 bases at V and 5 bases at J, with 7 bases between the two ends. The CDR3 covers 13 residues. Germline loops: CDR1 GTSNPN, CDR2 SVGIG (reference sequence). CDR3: CAWSVIGTGELFF. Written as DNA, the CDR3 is TGTGCCTGGAGTGTAATCGGTACCGGGGAGCTGTTTTTT.

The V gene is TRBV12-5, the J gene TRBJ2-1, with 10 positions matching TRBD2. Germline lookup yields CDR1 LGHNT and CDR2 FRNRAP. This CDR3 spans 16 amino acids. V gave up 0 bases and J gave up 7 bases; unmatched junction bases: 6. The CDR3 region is CASGLVVASGGNEQFF. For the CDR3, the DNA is TGTGCTAGTGGTTTGGTAGTGGCTAGCGGGGGAAATGAGCAGTTCTTC.

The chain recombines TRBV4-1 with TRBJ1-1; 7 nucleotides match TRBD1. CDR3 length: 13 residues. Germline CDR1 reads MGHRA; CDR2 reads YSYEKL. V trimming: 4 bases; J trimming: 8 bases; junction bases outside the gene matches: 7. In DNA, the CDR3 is TGCGCCAGCAGCCCCCGGACAGGTGGGGAAGCTTTCTTT. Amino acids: CASSPRTGGEAFF.